This record concerns one T cell receptor beta chain sequence. This sample is drawn from a study of T cell changes during pregnancy in multiple sclerosis. Method: immunoSEQ multiplex PCR; TCRdb's copy keeps in-frame clones and lacks some. The table shows some 41,000 clones, with roughly 91% occurring only once. The sample taken for sequencing was PBMCs (not recorded whether the cells were cultured). The source of this sequence is a female donor with multiple sclerosis, enrolled in a pregnancy study.

CDR3 bases: TGTGCCAGCAGTTACACGGGCGGGAGGGCCGCAGATACGCAGTATTTT. Its protein is CASSYTGGRAADTQYF. This chain links TRBV6-5 with TRBJ2-3, with 9 bases aligning to TRBD2. J was trimmed by 4 bases and V by 2 bases; bases with no gene match: 7. The germline gives CDR1 MNHEY, CDR2 SVGAGI. This CDR3 is 16 amino acids long.